This T cell receptor (beta chain) originates from a study of cytomegalovirus exposure and HLA in healthy donors. General study findings and limits: Altogether, about 160 TCR beta chains were recorded as cytomegalovirus-associated. Later analysis suggested links between common viral pathogens and several top significant clusters. The later analysis indicated that the majority of CMV-associated TCR beta chains appeared HLA-restricted. It was likely that a cluster of highly shared sequence variants was a sequencing artifact.

The CDR3 sequence is 17 residues long. CDR1 SEHNR and CDR2 FQNEAQ come from the germline V gene (reference sequence). Only one count was recorded for this clone. Its antigen is not identified. One end of the junction varies from germline; a read error may be responsible. In the PCR, 60 Vbeta and 13 Jbeta primers were used. Profiling relied on immunoSEQ multiplex PCR, and the TCRdb table lists in-frame clones only, not all of them. The sample yields 150,000 to 200,000 clones, 70% to 85% seen once. The source of this sequence is a man in his fifties or sixties in good health and CMV-seropositive. Sequencing used PBMCs. This sequence joins TRBV7-9 and TRBJ1-3, with D perhaps TRBD1 (5 bases). The DNA for the CDR3 is TGTTCCAGCAGCTCCCTCCCCGCAGGGCAAGGAGGAAACACCATATATTTT. Amino acids: CSSSSLPAGQGGNTIYF. The whole variable domain, remainder taken from reference TRBV7-9 and TRBJ1-3, is DTGVSQNPRHKITKRGQNVTFRCDPISEHNRLYWYRQTLGQGPEFLTYFQNEAQLEKSRLLSDRFSAERPKGSFSTLEIQRTEQGDSAMYLCSSSSLPAGQGGNTIYFGEGSWLTVV.